A single sample is the source of the 5 T cell receptor beta chains below, sequenced in a study of T cell clonality in common variable immunodeficiency. The repertoire was sequenced with immunoSEQ multiplex PCR; TCRdb's copy has only in-frame clones and lacks some. The sample presents under 35,000 clones, none singletons. Sequenced: peripheral blood mononuclear cells. The origin of the receptors is a person between 18 and 75 years old in good health.

This clone was counted many times. The read terminates 3 residues ahead of where the CDR3 ends, so the germline J gene completes it. The chain employs TRBV20-1 and TRBJ2-1; 7 bases line up with TRBD2. The trim removed 0 bases at V and 0 bases at J, leaving 8 bases unmatched. There are 17 residues in the CDR3. Germline V gene sequence: CDR1 DFQATT, CDR2 SNEGSKA (reference sequence). The sequenced part of the CDR3 DNA is TGCAGTGCTAGAGACCGACTAGCCCGGAGCTCCTACAATGAG. It translates to CSARDRLARSSYNE. The entire CDR3 protein reads CSARDRLARSSYNEQFF.

This clone has more than one count but fewer than ten. Sequencing ends 3 residues short of the CDR3 end; the germline J gene provides the rest. This chain connects TRBV18 to TRBJ1-2; TRBD1 is a possible D gene (5 bases). The CDR3 consists of 13 residues. The germline CDR1 and CDR2 sequences are KGHSH and LQKENI. CDR3 in amino acids: CASSPRGGGDYTF. Incomplete CDR3 DNA: TGTGCCAGCTCACCACGGGGGGGTGGCGAC.

This clone was seen at least ten times. Read sequence stops 3 residues before the CDR3 end, and the germline J gene provides the missing end. The V gene is TRBV6-2 or TRBV6-3, the J gene TRBJ1-6, with 9 bases identical to TRBD1. Germline-derived CDR1 and CDR2 are MNHEY and SVGEGT. V gave up 2 bases and J gave up 7 bases; unmatched junction bases: 3. The CDR3 loop spans 15 amino acids. CDR3 sequence: CASSYEDRGNSPLHF. CDR3 DNA (partial): TGTGCCAGCAGTTACGAGGACAGGGGCAATTCACCC.

In this sample, this clone turned up many times. The CDR3 goes on 3 residues after the read ends, and that part is filled in from the germline J gene. The chain links TRBV29-1 to TRBJ1-1; 7 bases map to TRBD1. V lost 4 bases to trimming and J lost 5 bases; unmatched junction nucleotides: 10. Germline CDR1 and CDR2: SQVTM and ANQGSEA. This CDR3 has 14 amino acids. The CDR3 sequence is CSVVGGQGSTEAFF. Incomplete CDR3 DNA: TGCAGCGTTGTAGGGGGCCAGGGTAGTACTGAA.

This clone appeared many times. The observed sequence ends 3 residues before the CDR3 terminus, with the missing tail filled in from the germline J gene. This chain joins TRBV5-6 and TRBJ1-2; D perhaps matches TRBD1 (5 bases). Trimming took off 1 base at V and 6 bases at J, with 10 bases between the two ends. Germline lookup yields CDR1 SGHDT and CDR2 YYEEEE. CDR3 length equals 13 residues. Incomplete CDR3 DNA: TGTGCCAGCAGCTTGAGATGGGGGGATGGC. Its translation is CASSLRWGDG. The CDR3 in its entirety is CASSLRWGDGYTF.